Listed here are 17 T cell receptor beta chains from one sample, sequenced in a study of control samples from healthy donors and cancer patients. Measured with immunoSEQ multiplex PCR; TCRdb has only the in-frame clones, and not every one. The sample consists of 75,000 to 95,000 clones, roughly 91% of them appearing once. Sequences were obtained from PBMCs. Receptor source: a woman aged 45 to 65 with colorectal cancer.

The genes are TRBV2 and TRBJ1-1, with D possibly TRBD1 on 6 matching bases. There are 13 residues in the CDR3. V shed 7 bases and J shed 4 bases, with 13 bases lying between them. In germline, CDR1 is SNHLY, CDR2 FYNNEI. The CDR3 loop is CASNRDGVTEAFF. The CDR3 DNA follows: TGTGCCAGCAACAGGGACGGCGTCACTGAAGCTTTCTTT.

The chain joins TRBV10-1 to TRBJ2-3, with 7 bases lining up with TRBD1. V lost 6 bases, J lost 8 bases, and 5 bases stayed unmatched. Germline assignment: CDR1 WNHNN and CDR2 SYGVQD (reference sequence). The CDR3 totals 12 residues. CDR3 nucleotides: TGCGCCAGCAGAGACAGGGAAGGTACGCAGTATTTT. This codes for CASRDREGTQYF.

J is TRBJ1-3 and V is TRBV2, with TRBD1 as a possible D gene (5 bases). V was trimmed by 6 bases and J by 7 bases, leaving 13 bases between them. Germline assignment: CDR1 SNHLY and CDR2 FYNNEI. This CDR3 is 13 amino acids long. In DNA form, the CDR3 reads TGTGCCAGCAGGTTGGCTGGGACGAACACCATATATTTT. Its protein is CASRLAGTNTIYF.

V usage is TRBV4-3 and J usage is TRBJ1-1; the D gene is possibly TRBD1 (5 bases). The germline V gene encodes CDR1 LGHNA and CDR2 YSLEER. V was clipped by 1 base and J by 11 bases, with 20 bases between them. CDR3 size: 15 residues. The CDR3 region is CASSQAYLQGDKAFF. The CDR3 coding sequence is TGCGCCAGCAGCCAAGCCTATCTGCAGGGCGACAAGGCTTTCTTT.

The gene calls are TRBV6-2 or TRBV6-3 and TRBJ2-1, with D perhaps TRBD2 (6 bases). Germline CDR1 MNHEY, CDR2 SVGEGT. V shed 0 bases and J shed 3 bases, with 12 bases lying between them. CDR3 length: 16 amino acids. The CDR3 protein is CASSYSVAGGYNEQFF. The CDR3 nucleotides are TGTGCCAGCAGTTACTCGGTTGCCGGGGGCTACAATGAGCAGTTCTTC.

This chain joins TRBV5-1 and TRBJ2-5; D is undetermined. Trimming cost V 1 base and J 3 bases, with 10 bases left between them. The CDR3 is 14 amino acids. The germline CDR1 and CDR2 sequences are SGHRS and YFSETQ. The chain's CDR3 is CASSLKDGEETQYF. The CDR3 region has the DNA TGCGCCAGCAGCTTGAAGGACGGTGAAGAGACCCAGTACTTC.

This clone was seen a handful of times. The genes are TRBV20-1 and TRBJ2-5; D is uncertain. Trimming removed 0 bases at V and 6 bases at J, with 5 bases between. Germline V gives CDR1 DFQATT, CDR2 SNEGSKA (reference sequence). This CDR3 is built from 11 residues. The chain's CDR3 is CSARDYQTQYF. CDR3 coding DNA: TGCAGTGCTAGAGATTACCAGACCCAGTACTTC.

This clone came up a few times. The rearrangement links TRBV4-3 to TRBJ2-1; tentative D call: TRBD2 (6 bases). This CDR3 has 15 residues. Germline V gives CDR1 LGHNA, CDR2 YSLEER. Trimming cost V 0 bases and J 7 bases, with 13 bases left between them. CDR3 bases: TGCGCCAGCAGCCAAGATGAGATGGAGGGGAATGAGCAGTTCTTC. It codes for CASSQDEMEGNEQFF.

This chain connects TRBV10-2 to TRBJ2-1; 8 bases line up with TRBD1. This CDR3 contains 14 residues. Germline V gene data show CDR1 as WSHSY and CDR2 as SAAADI. V lost 10 bases, J lost 7 bases, and 12 bases stayed unmatched. As DNA, the CDR3 is TGCGCCACCGTCGACAGGGGAATGATGAATGAGCAGTTCTTC. Residues: CATVDRGMMNEQFF.

The chain combines TRBV9 with TRBJ2-3; D is unresolved. The germline V gene encodes CDR1 SGDLS and CDR2 YYNGEE. V was clipped by 4 bases and J by 4 bases, with 10 bases between them. The length of the CDR3 is 13 residues. CDR3 loop: CASSPIGSDTQYF. As DNA, the CDR3 is TGTGCCAGCAGCCCCATCGGGTCAGATACGCAGTATTTT.

The V gene is TRBV5-1, the J gene TRBJ1-6, with TRBD1 as a possible D gene (5 bases). CDR3 length equals 16 residues. The V gene lost 4 bases and the J gene lost 2 bases, with 13 bases spanning the gap. Germline CDR1 and CDR2: SGHRS and YFSETQ. The CDR3 DNA sequence: TGCGCCAGCAGCCTAGACCTGACAGCCTATAATTCACCCCTCCACTTT. Translating it yields CASSLDLTAYNSPLHF.

This clone was seen just once. The J gene is TRBJ2-2, the V gene TRBV7-3, with D hard to call. The CDR3 has 13 residues. The V gene's germline CDR1 is SGHTA and CDR2 FQGTGA. V gave up 5 bases and J gave up 4 bases, with 8 bases separating them. The CDR3 nucleotides are TGTGCCAGCAGCCCCGACCCCACCGGGGAGCTGTTTTTT. Its translation is CASSPDPTGELFF.

The chain is built from TRBV3-1 (or the pseudogene TRBV3-2) and TRBJ1-5; maybe TRBD1 (5 bases). V lost 1 base and J 1 base, leaving 8 bases between the germline ends. This CDR3 has 15 residues. Germline loops: CDR1 LGHDT, CDR2 YNNKEL (reference sequence). CDR3 region: CASSQVWGSNQPQHF. CDR3 DNA sequence: TGTGCCAGCAGCCAAGTCTGGGGGAGCAATCAGCCCCAGCATTTT.

The chain couples TRBV10-2 to TRBJ1-1, with TRBD1 matching 7 bases. The CDR3 is made up of 15 amino acids. Trimming removed 5 bases from V and 0 bases from J; junction bases left unmatched: 6. Germline V gives CDR1 WSHSY, CDR2 SAAADI. The CDR3 sequence is CASSIAGTVNTEAFF. The CDR3 DNA sequence: TGCGCCAGCAGTATAGCCGGGACAGTGAACACTGAAGCTTTCTTT.

In this sample, this clone turned up once. The rearrangement joins TRBV7-9 to TRBJ2-2; D unclear. CDR3 length: 13 residues. Germline lookup yields CDR1 SEHNR and CDR2 FQNEAQ (reference sequence). Trimming cost V 0 bases and J 4 bases, with 3 bases left between them. The CDR3 DNA follows: TGTGCCAGCAGCTTAGCAAGCACCGGGGAGCTGTTTTTT. This translates into CASSLASTGELFF.

This chain joins TRBV5-1 and TRBJ1-2; D remains unclear. Trimming took 0 bases from V and 2 from J, leaving 8 bases between them. The CDR3 has 14 residues. Germline lookup yields CDR1 SGHRS and CDR2 YFSETQ. CDR3 in amino acids: CASSLDVRNYGYTF. The CDR3 bases are TGCGCCAGCAGCTTGGATGTCAGAAACTATGGCTACACCTTC.

The genes are TRBV11-1 and TRBJ1-6; 7 bases are shared with TRBD1. CDR1 SGHAT and CDR2 FQDESV come from the germline V gene (reference sequence). V dropped 6 bases and J dropped 9; count of bases not matched to a gene: 8. CDR3 length: 14 residues. The CDR3 loop reads CASSYDREVSPLHF. The CDR3 bases are TGTGCCAGCAGTTACGACAGGGAGGTTTCACCCCTCCACTTT.